This T cell receptor (beta chain) is from a study of T cells after somatic rescue of genetic block. Using immunoSEQ multiplex PCR, the repertoire was profiled, and TCRdb retains in-frame clones only, with some absent. Here the sample spans around 50,000 clones, 90% to 97% being singletons. This clone was seen once. V lost 3 bases, J lost 0 bases, and 6 bases lay in between. This CDR3 comprises 13 residues. CDR1 and CDR2 (germline): MNHEY, SMNVEV (reference sequence). J is TRBJ2-7 and V is TRBV27; no firm D call. The receptor was derived from a child less than two years old. Material for sequencing was peripheral blood mononuclear cells (PBMCs). For the CDR3, the DNA is TGTGCCAGCAGTTTCTCTAGCTCCTACGAGCAGTACTTC. Protein: CASSFSSSYEQYF.